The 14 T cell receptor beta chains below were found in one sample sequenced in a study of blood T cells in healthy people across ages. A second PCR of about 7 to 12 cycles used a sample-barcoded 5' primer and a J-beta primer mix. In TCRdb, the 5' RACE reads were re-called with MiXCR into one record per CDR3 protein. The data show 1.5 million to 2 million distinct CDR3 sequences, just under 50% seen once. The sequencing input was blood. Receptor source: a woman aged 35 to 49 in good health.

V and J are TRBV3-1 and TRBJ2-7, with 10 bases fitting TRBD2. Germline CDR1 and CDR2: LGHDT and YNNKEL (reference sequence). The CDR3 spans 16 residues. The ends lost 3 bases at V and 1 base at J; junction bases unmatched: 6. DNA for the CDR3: TGTGCCAGCAGCCACTTACTAGCGGGACGATCCTACGAGCAGTACTTC. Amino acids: CASSHLLAGRSYEQYF.

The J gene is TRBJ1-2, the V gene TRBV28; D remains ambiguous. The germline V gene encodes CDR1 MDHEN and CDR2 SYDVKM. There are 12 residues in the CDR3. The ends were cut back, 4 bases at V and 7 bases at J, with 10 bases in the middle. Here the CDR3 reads CASSSDPLGYTF. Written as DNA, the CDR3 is TGTGCCAGCAGTTCGGACCCCCTTGGCTACACCTTC.

For the CDR3, the DNA is TGTGCCAGCAGCTTAGCCGGGAATAGCGAGGAGACCCAGTACTTC. Translation: CASSLAGNSEETQYF. V and J are TRBV7-9 and TRBJ2-5; possible D gene TRBD2, 5 bases. Germline V gene lookup returns CDR1 SEHNR and CDR2 FQNEAQ (reference sequence). V was pared by 0 bases and J by 5 bases, with 13 bases between. There are 15 residues in the CDR3.

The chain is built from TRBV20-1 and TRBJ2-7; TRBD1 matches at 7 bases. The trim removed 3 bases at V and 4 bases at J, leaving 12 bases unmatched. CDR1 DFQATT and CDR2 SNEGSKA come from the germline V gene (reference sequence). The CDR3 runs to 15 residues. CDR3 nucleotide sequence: TGCAGTGCTAGCGAAAACAGGGGTCTGAAGTACGAGCAGTACTTC. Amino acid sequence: CSASENRGLKYEQYF.

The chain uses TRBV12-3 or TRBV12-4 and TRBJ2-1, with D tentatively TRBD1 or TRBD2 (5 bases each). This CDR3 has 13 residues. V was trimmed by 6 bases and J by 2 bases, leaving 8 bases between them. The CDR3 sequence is CASRWGPYNEQFF. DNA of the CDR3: TGTGCCAGCAGGTGGGGACCCTACAATGAGCAGTTCTTC.

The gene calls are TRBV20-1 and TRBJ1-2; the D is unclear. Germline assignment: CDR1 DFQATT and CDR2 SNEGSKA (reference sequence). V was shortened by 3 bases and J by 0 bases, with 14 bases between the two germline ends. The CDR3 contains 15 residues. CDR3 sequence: CSARNNRATNYGYTF. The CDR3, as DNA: TGCAGTGCTAGGAACAATAGGGCCACTAACTATGGCTACACCTTC.

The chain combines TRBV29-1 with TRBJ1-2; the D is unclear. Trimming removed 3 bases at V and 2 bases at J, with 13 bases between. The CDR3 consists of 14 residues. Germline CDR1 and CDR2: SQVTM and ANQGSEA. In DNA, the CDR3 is TGCAGCGTTGAGTGGGTGGTACAGAACTATGGCTACACCTTC. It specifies CSVEWVVQNYGYTF. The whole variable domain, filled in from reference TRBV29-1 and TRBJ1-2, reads SAVISQKPSRDICQRGTSLTIQCQVDSQVTMMFWYRQQPGQSLTLIATANQGSEATYESGFVIDKFPISRPNLTFSTLTVSNMSPEDSSIYLCSVEWVVQNYGYTFGSGTRLTVV.

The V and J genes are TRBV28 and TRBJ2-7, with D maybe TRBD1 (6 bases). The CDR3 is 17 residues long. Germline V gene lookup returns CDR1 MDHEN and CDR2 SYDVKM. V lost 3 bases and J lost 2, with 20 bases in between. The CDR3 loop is CASSFYPRAGEAYEQYF. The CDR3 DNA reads TGTGCCAGCAGTTTTTACCCGCGGGCAGGGGAAGCCTACGAGCAGTACTTC.

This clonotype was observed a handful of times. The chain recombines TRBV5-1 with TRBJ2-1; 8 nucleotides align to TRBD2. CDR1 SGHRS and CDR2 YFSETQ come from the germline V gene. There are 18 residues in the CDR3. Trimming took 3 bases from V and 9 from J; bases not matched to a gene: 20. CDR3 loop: CASSSVPSGGASHSEQFF. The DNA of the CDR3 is TGCGCCAGCAGCTCTGTACCATCCGGGGGGGCATCTCATAGTGAGCAGTTCTTC.

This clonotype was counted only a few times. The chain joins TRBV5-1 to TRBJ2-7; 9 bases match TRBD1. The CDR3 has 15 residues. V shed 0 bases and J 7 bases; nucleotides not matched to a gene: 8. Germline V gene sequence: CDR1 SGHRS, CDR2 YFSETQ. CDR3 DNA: TGCGCCAGCAGCTTGGAAGGGACAGGGCTGAGGGAGCAGTACTTC. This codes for CASSLEGTGLREQYF.

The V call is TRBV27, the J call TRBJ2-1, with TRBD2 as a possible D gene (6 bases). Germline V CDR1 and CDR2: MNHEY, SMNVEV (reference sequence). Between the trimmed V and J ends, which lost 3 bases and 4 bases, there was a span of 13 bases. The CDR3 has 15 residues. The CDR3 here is CASSFANGGYNEQFF. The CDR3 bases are TGTGCCAGCAGTTTTGCTAACGGAGGGTACAATGAGCAGTTCTTC.

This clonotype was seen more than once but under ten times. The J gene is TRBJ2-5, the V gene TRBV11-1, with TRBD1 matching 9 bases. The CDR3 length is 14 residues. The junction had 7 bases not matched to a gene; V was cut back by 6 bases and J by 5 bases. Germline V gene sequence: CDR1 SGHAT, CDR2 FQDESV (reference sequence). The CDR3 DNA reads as TGTGCCAGCAGGACAGGGGGGTCGTGGGAGACCCAGTACTTC. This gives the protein CASRTGGSWETQYF.

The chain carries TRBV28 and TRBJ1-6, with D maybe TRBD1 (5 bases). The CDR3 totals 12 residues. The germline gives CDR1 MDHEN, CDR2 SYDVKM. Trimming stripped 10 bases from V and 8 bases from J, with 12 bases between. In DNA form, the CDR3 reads TGTGCCACCACCACCAGGGATTCACCCCTCCACTTT. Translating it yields CATTTRDSPLHF.

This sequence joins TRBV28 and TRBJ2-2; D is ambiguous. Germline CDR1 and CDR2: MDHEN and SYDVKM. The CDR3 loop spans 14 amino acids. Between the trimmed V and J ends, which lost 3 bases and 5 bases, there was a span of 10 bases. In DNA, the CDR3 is TGTGCCAGCAGTTTGCCCACAGAGACCGGGGAGCTGTTTTTT. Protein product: CASSLPTETGELFF.